Listed here are 30 T cell receptor beta chains from one sample, sequenced in a study of shared clonotypes between healthy human individuals. Assay used: immunoSEQ multiplex PCR; TCRdb lists only in-frame clones, some missing. The table records more than 2 million clones, 90% to 97% of them present only once. Specimen: naive CD4+ T cells sorted from blood. Subset reported: CD45RA+ positively selected. The receptors here all came from a man younger than 35 in good health.

The V call is TRBV28, the J call TRBJ2-7, with unresolved D. The germline V and J ends were trimmed by 7 bases and 1 base, with 11 bases remaining between them. This CDR3 has 13 residues. Germline V lookup: CDR1 MDHEN, CDR2 SYDVKM. The CDR3, as DNA: TGTGCCAGCAATACCCCTCCTTCCTACGAGCAGTACTTC. Translated, it gives CASNTPPSYEQYF.

V gene TRBV19 combines with J gene TRBJ2-7; 10 bases map to TRBD2. CDR3 length equals 14 residues. Germline V gene lookup returns CDR1 LNHDA and CDR2 SQIVND (reference sequence). V gave up 7 bases and J gave up 3 bases; unmatched junction bases: 6. CDR3 protein: CASTPAGGYYEQYF. In DNA form, the CDR3 reads TGTGCCAGTACCCCAGCGGGGGGGTACTACGAGCAGTACTTC.

CDR3 region: CASSTFSGQETQYF. In DNA, the CDR3 is TGCGCCAGCTCCACATTTAGCGGCCAAGAGACCCAGTACTTC. The genes are TRBV5-1 and TRBJ2-5; TRBD2 is a possible D gene (6 bases). The CDR3 length is 14 residues. Germline CDR1 is SGHRS and CDR2 is YFSETQ. V was pared by 7 bases and J by 1 base, with 14 bases between.

The chain uses TRBV2 and TRBJ1-4; 10 bases fit TRBD1. This CDR3 region has 17 residues. With V trimmed by 6 bases and J by 0 bases, 7 bases remained unmatched. CDR1 is SNHLY, CDR2 FYNNEI, per germline. Here the CDR3 DNA reads TGTGCCAGCAGACCCGGGACAGGGGAGACAACTAATGAAAAACTGTTTTTT. Translating it yields CASRPGTGETTNEKLFF.

The chain has TRBV2 and TRBJ2-7; no clear D gene. CDR1 is SNHLY and CDR2 is FYNNEI in the germline V gene. V was pared by 7 bases and J by 2 bases, with 18 bases between. The CDR3 has 15 amino acids. In DNA, the CDR3 is TGTGCCAGCAAAGGGTCCTCCGGTTCGACCTACGAGCAGTACTTC. Protein product: CASKGSSGSTYEQYF.

Of note for this clone: At one of its ends the junction is not consistent with the germline gene, which may arise from a read error. The rearrangement joins TRBV4-3 to TRBJ2-2; D possibly uses TRBD1 or TRBD2 (5 bases each). The CDR3 spans 17 residues. From germline, CDR1 is LGHNA and CDR2 YSLEER. CDR3 sequence (DNA): TGCGCCAGCAGTCAAGGATGGTGGGGGAGCGGTGCCGGGGAGCTGTTTTTT. The encoded protein is CASSQGWWGSGAGELFF.

Concerning this clone: One end of the junction varies from germline; a read error may be responsible. The CDR3 loop is CASRAGLNAEAFF. For the CDR3, the DNA is TGTGCCAGCCGGGCGGGTCTGAACGCTGAAGCTTTCTTT. The chain is built from TRBV7-9 and TRBJ1-1; D not certain. Germline values: CDR1 SEHNR, CDR2 FQNEAQ (reference sequence). The CDR3 has 13 amino acids.

The chain joins TRBV5-1 to TRBJ2-4; 9 bases fit TRBD1. This CDR3 contains 15 residues. Trimming cost V 0 bases and J 4 bases; bases outside gene matches: 2. Germline CDR1 and CDR2: SGHRS and YFSETQ. The CDR3 DNA sequence: TGCGCCAGCAGCTTGGAGGGACAGGGTAAAAACATTCAGTACTTC. This codes for CASSLEGQGKNIQYF.

The CDR3 DNA sequence: TGCGCCAGCAGTCTCCTCCCACAGGGGGCGGACACCGGGGAGCTGTTTTTT. Its translation is CASSLLPQGADTGELFF. This chain links TRBV23-1 with TRBJ2-2, with 9 positions matching TRBD1. TRBV23-1 falls under the ORF class, with uncertain function. Trimming took 4 bases from V and 3 from J; bases not matched to a gene: 9. The CDR3 totals 17 residues.

V is TRBV6-5 and J is TRBJ2-3; TRBD2 might be the D (5 bases). CDR1 MNHEY and CDR2 SVGAGI come from the germline V gene. This CDR3 comprises 15 residues. Deletions cut 5 bases from V and 0 bases from J, with 12 bases between. The CDR3 sequence: CASSQPGVSTDTQYF. The CDR3 DNA reads as TGTGCCAGCAGTCAACCCGGGGTTAGCACAGATACGCAGTATTTT.

The V gene is TRBV6-5, the J gene TRBJ2-1; D might be TRBD1 (5 bases). This CDR3 is built from 16 residues. V dropped 2 bases and J dropped 5 bases, with 16 bases sitting between them. Looked up from germline, CDR1 is MNHEY and CDR2 is SVGAGI. The CDR3 loop reads CASSYAWGRVHNEQFF. In DNA, the CDR3 is TGTGCCAGCAGTTACGCATGGGGCAGGGTCCACAATGAGCAGTTCTTC.

Here the CDR3 reads CASSPIELSGNTIYF. CDR3 nucleotide sequence: TGTGCCAGCTCACCCATTGAGCTCTCTGGAAACACCATATATTTT. V and J are TRBV18 and TRBJ1-3; D uncertain. The V gene's germline CDR1 is KGHSH and CDR2 LQKENI. The V and J ends lost 3 bases and 0 bases respectively, with 9 bases between them. The CDR3 runs to 15 residues.

The chain is built from TRBV6-5 and TRBJ1-1; D might be TRBD1 (5 bases). Trimming shortened V by 4 bases and J by 1 base, and 13 bases separated the two germline ends. Germline CDR1 MNHEY, CDR2 SVGAGI. This CDR3 is built from 15 residues. CDR3: CASSFDQGANTEAFF. Written as DNA, the CDR3 is TGTGCCAGCAGTTTTGACCAGGGTGCGAACACTGAAGCTTTCTTT.

The V gene is TRBV9, the J gene TRBJ1-4; TRBD1 might be the D (5 bases). Germline CDR1 SGDLS, CDR2 YYNGEE. The V gene lost 7 bases and the J gene lost 6 bases, with 10 bases spanning the gap. The CDR3 is made up of 12 amino acids. CDR3 sequence reads: CASGGGDEKLFF. Here the CDR3 DNA reads TGTGCCAGCGGGGGAGGGGATGAAAAACTGTTTTTT.

V is TRBV5-1 and J is TRBJ2-2; TRBD2 matches at 13 bases. With 7 bases clipped from V and 0 bases from J, the junction kept 3 bases outside the gene matches. CDR1 and CDR2 from the germline V gene are SGHRS and YFSETQ. The CDR3 is made up of 16 amino acids. The CDR3 sequence: CASWTSGGPNTGELFF. CDR3 bases: TGCGCCAGCTGGACTAGCGGGGGTCCGAACACCGGGGAGCTGTTTTTT.

A remark on this clone: One junction end disagrees with the germline gene, perhaps due to a read error. The gene calls are TRBV10-3 and TRBJ2-7; D is uncertain. The CDR3 covers 11 residues. Germline loops: CDR1 ENHRY, CDR2 SYGVKD. The DNA for the CDR3 is TGTGCCAGCAGTTACGCCTACGAGCAGTACTTC. This translates into CASSYAYEQYF.

This clone has a single count. This chain links TRBV9 with TRBJ2-3; a possible D gene is TRBD2 (5 bases). V was trimmed by 4 bases and J by 2 bases, leaving 11 bases between them. Germline CDR1 reads SGDLS; CDR2 reads YYNGEE. The CDR3 is made up of 14 amino acids. CDR3 coding DNA: TGTGCCAGCAGCTTCGGAGGCTACACAGATACGCAGTATTTT. It translates to CASSFGGYTDTQYF.

V and J are TRBV5-4 and TRBJ2-3, with 8 positions matching TRBD2. This CDR3 is built from 14 residues. The V segment lost 6 bases and the J segment 1 base; nucleotides outside the gene matches: 4. Germline V lookup: CDR1 SGHNT, CDR2 YYREEE (reference sequence). The CDR3 region has the DNA TGTGCCAGCACCCCACTAGCGGGCACAGATACGCAGTATTTT. This sequence encodes CASTPLAGTDTQYF.

The chain joins TRBV7-9 to TRBJ2-1; possibly TRBD2 for D (6 bases). Germline V gene data show CDR1 as SEHNR and CDR2 as FQNEAQ (reference sequence). V gave up 5 bases and J gave up 1 base, with 12 bases separating them. This CDR3 is 15 amino acids long. CDR3 in amino acids: CASSPIAESYNEQFF. The DNA for the CDR3 is TGTGCCAGCAGCCCAATAGCGGAATCCTACAATGAGCAGTTCTTC.

V gene TRBV11-2 combines with J gene TRBJ2-7; D is possibly TRBD1 (5 bases). Between the trimmed V and J ends, which lost 7 bases and 4 bases, there was a span of 20 bases. The germline V gene has CDR1 SGHAT and CDR2 FQNNGV. This CDR3 region has 15 residues. This CDR3 reads CASTIGAAGKYEQYF. The CDR3, as DNA: TGTGCCAGCACCATTGGGGCGGCAGGGAAATACGAGCAGTACTTC.

The rearrangement joins TRBV5-1 to TRBJ2-3; the D gene is possibly TRBD2 (7 bases). Germline V gene lookup returns CDR1 SGHRS and CDR2 YFSETQ. The length of the CDR3 is 15 residues. V was cut by 0 bases and J by 5 bases, with 13 bases left in between. The CDR3 DNA sequence: TGCGCCAGCAGCTTGGAACGGGGGGCCGTAGATACGCAGTATTTT. Residues: CASSLERGAVDTQYF.

CDR3 residues: CASTEAGINGYTF. For the CDR3, the DNA is TGTGCCAGCACCGAAGCTGGGATTAATGGCTACACCTTC. The chain couples TRBV2 to TRBJ1-2; D remains unclear. Germline V gene data show CDR1 as SNHLY and CDR2 as FYNNEI. Trimming left V 7 bases short and J 6 bases short, with 15 bases between. The CDR3 extends over 13 amino acids.

The CDR3 nucleotides are TGCGCCAGCAGTGAGTCGTCAGGGCGACTGTTTTTT. Protein: CASSESSGRLFF. J is TRBJ1-4 and V is TRBV10-1; possibly TRBD1 for D (5 bases). Germline loops: CDR1 WNHNN, CDR2 SYGVQD (reference sequence). CDR3 length: 12 amino acids. Between the trimmed V and J ends, which lost 0 bases and 13 bases, there was a span of 9 bases.

This clone was seen more than once but under ten times. This chain connects TRBV29-1 to TRBJ2-2; no clear D. Trimming removed 5 bases at V and 1 base at J, with 5 bases between. This CDR3 comprises 12 residues. Per the germline V gene, CDR1 is SQVTM and CDR2 is ANQGSEA. The CDR3 region is CSVPGNTGELFF. CDR3 bases: TGCAGCGTTCCAGGGAACACCGGGGAGCTGTTTTTT.

V gene TRBV18 combines with J gene TRBJ1-5, with TRBD1 as a possible D gene (5 bases). CDR1 and CDR2 from the germline V gene are KGHSH and LQKENI. The CDR3 is 13 amino acids. V was clipped by 5 bases and J by 3 bases, with 8 bases between them. The CDR3 here is CASSLGHNQPQHF. The CDR3 DNA is TGTGCCAGCTCATTAGGACACAATCAGCCCCAGCATTTT.

The CDR3 sequence is CASSVEGTAQHF. DNA for the CDR3: TGTGCCAGCAGTGTTGAGGGCACAGCCCAGCATTTT. The chain has TRBV2 and TRBJ1-5; D is ambiguous. V lost 4 bases and J lost 11, with 12 bases in between. CDR1 is SNHLY and CDR2 is FYNNEI in the germline V gene. This CDR3 is built from 12 residues. Drawing the rest from reference TRBV2 and TRBJ1-5, the complete variable domain is EPEVTQTPSHQVTQMGQEVILRCVPISNHLYFYWYRQILGQKVEFLVSFYNNEISEKSEIFDDQFSVERPDGSNFTLKIRSTKLEDSAMYFCASSVEGTAQHFGDGTRLSIL.

This clone appeared once. The chain recombines TRBV7-2 with TRBJ2-3; a weak D match, TRBD1 (6 bases). V lost 3 bases to trimming and J lost 5 bases, with 12 bases between them. Per germline, CDR1 SGHTA and CDR2 FQGNSA. This CDR3 spans 14 amino acids. The CDR3 nucleotides read TGTGCCAGCAGCTTTGGGGGCTCAGGAGATACGCAGTATTTT. This translates into CASSFGGSGDTQYF.

This clone occurred once. The chain joins TRBV11-2 to TRBJ2-7; 8 nucleotides agree with TRBD1. Germline V gene sequence: CDR1 SGHAT, CDR2 FQNNGV. This CDR3 is 16 amino acids long. After removal of 0 bases from V and 6 bases from J, the junction contained 10 bases not matched to a gene. The CDR3 DNA is TGTGCCAGCAGCTTAGATGCCGGACAGGGTGGTGGCGAGCAGTACTTC. It codes for CASSLDAGQGGGEQYF.

The chain is built from TRBV5-1 and TRBJ1-6; D may be TRBD1 (6 bases). V dropped 0 bases and J dropped 6 bases, with 10 bases sitting between them. Per the germline V gene, CDR1 is SGHRS and CDR2 is YFSETQ. There are 15 residues in the CDR3. The CDR3 here is CASSLAQGSNSPLHF. In DNA form, the CDR3 reads TGCGCCAGCAGCTTGGCACAGGGCTCTAATTCACCCCTCCACTTT.

J is TRBJ2-2 and V is TRBV7-2; 8 positions match TRBD1. With 5 bases clipped from V and 4 bases from J, the junction kept 6 bases outside the gene matches. Germline CDR1 reads SGHTA; CDR2 reads FQGNSA. The CDR3 is 15 amino acids. DNA of the CDR3: TGTGCCAGCAGCAATTCCCAGGGGGCCACCGGGGAGCTGTTTTTT. Its protein is CASSNSQGATGELFF.